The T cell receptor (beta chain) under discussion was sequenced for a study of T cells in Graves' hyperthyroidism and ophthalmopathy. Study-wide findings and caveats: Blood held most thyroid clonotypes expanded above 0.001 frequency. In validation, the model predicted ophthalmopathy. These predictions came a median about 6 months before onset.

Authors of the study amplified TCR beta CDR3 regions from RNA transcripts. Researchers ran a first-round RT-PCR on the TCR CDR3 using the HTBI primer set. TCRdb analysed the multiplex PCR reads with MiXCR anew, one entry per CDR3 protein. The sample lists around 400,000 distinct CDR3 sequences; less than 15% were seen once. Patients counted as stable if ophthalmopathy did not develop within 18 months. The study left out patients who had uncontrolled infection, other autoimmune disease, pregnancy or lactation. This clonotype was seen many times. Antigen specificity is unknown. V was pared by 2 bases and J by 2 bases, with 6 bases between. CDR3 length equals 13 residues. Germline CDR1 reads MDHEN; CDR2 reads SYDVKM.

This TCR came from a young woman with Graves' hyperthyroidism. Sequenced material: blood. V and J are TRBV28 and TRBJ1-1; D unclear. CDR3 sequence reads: CASSLGINTEAFF. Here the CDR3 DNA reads TGTGCCAGCAGTTTAGGGATTAACACTGAAGCTTTCTTT. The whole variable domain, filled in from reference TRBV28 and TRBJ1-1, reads DVKVTQSSRYLVKRTGEKVFLECVQDMDHENMFWYRQDPGLGLRLIYFSYDVKMKEKGDIPEGYSVSREKKERFSLILESASTNQTSMYLCASSLGINTEAFFGQGTRLTVV.